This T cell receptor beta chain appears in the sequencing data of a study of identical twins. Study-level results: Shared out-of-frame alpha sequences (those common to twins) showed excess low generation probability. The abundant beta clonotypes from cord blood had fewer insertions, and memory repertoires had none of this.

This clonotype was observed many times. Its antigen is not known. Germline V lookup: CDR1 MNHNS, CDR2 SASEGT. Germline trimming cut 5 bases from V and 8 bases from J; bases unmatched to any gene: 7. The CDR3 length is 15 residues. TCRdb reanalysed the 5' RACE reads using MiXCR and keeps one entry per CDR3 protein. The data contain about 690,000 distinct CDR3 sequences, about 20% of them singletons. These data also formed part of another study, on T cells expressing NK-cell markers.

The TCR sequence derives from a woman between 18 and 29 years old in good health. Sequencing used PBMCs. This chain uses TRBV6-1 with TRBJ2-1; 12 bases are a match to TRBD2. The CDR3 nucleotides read TGTGCCAGCAGTCCCACTAGCGGGAGGTTTTATGAGCAGTTCTTC. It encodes CASSPTSGRFYEQFF.